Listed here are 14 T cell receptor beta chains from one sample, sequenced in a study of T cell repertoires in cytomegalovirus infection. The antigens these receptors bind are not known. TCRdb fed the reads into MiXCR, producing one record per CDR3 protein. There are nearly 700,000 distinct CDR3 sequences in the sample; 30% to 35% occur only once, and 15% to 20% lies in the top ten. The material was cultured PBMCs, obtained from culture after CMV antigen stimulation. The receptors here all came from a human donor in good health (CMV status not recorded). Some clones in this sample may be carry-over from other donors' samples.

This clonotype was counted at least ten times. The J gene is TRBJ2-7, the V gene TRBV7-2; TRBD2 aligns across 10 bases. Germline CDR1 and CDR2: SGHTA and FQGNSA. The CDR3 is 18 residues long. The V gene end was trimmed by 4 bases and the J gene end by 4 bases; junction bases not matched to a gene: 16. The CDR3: CASSSPLAGGRLIYEQYF. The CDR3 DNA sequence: TGTGCCAGCAGCTCTCCTTTAGCGGGGGGCCGGTTAATTTACGAGCAGTACTTC.

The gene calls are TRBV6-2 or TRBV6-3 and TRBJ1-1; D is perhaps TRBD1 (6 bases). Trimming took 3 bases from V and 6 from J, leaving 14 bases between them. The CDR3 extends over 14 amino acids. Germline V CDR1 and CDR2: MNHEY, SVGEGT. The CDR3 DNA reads TGTGCCAGCAGTTATAGTGGGGGCAGGTCTGAAGCTTTCTTT. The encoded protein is CASSYSGGRSEAFF.

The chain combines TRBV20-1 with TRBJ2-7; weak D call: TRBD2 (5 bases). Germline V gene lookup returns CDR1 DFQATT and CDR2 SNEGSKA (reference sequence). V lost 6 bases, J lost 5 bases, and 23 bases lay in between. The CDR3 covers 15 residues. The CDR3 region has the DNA TGCAGTGCCAGCGATGGCGGCGGGCTTGGGAACGAGCAGTACTTC. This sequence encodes CSASDGGGLGNEQYF.

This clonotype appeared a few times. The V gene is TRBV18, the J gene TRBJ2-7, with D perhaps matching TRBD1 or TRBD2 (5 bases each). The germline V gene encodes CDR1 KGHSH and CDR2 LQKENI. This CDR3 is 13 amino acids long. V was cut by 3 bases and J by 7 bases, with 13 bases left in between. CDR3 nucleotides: TGTGCCAGCTCACCCAGGAATGAGGGGGAGCAGTACTTC. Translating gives CASSPRNEGEQYF.

The CDR3 DNA sequence: TGTGCCAGTACCCCCGGGACAGCCGAAGAGACCCAGTACTTC. Its protein is CASTPGTAEETQYF. The chain combines TRBV19 with TRBJ2-5; the match to TRBD1 covers 7 bases. V lost 7 bases to trimming and J lost 3 bases; unmatched junction nucleotides: 8. Germline CDR1 is LNHDA and CDR2 is SQIVND (reference sequence). The CDR3 runs to 14 residues.

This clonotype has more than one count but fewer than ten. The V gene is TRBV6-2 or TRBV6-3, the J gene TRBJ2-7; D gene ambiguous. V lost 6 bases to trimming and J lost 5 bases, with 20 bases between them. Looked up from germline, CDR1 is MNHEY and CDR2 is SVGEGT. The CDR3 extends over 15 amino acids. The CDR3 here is CASSDARAGLDEQYF. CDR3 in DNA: TGTGCCAGCAGCGACGCTCGGGCCGGGTTGGACGAGCAGTACTTC.

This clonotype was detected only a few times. The CDR3 region is CAILFLGNTDTQYF. CDR3 coding DNA: TGTGCCATCCTCTTTTTGGGTAACACAGATACGCAGTATTTT. The chain has TRBV7-9 and TRBJ2-3; no firm D call. This CDR3 contains 14 residues. Trimming cost V 10 bases and J 2 bases, with 16 bases left between them. Germline CDR1 is SEHNR and CDR2 is FQNEAQ (reference sequence).

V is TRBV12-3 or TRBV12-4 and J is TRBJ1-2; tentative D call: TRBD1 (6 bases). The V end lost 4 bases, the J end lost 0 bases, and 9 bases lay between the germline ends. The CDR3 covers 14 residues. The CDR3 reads CASSSQGPNYGYTF. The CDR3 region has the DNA TGTGCCAGCAGTTCACAGGGACCTAACTATGGCTACACCTTC.

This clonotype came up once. The CDR3 sequence: CATARGPEQYF. The CDR3 DNA reads as TGTGCCACCGCCCGGGGGCCCGAGCAGTACTTC. The chain couples TRBV28 to TRBJ2-7, with D tentatively TRBD1 or TRBD2 (6 bases each). In germline, CDR1 is MDHEN, CDR2 SYDVKM. V was shortened by 10 bases and J by 6 bases, with 13 bases between the two germline ends. This CDR3 has 11 amino acids. The whole variable domain, remainder taken from reference TRBV28 and TRBJ2-7, is DVKVTQSSRYLVKRTGEKVFLECVQDMDHENMFWYRQDPGLGLRLIYFSYDVKMKEKGDIPEGYSVSREKKERFSLILESASTNQTSMYLCATARGPEQYFGPGTRLTVT.

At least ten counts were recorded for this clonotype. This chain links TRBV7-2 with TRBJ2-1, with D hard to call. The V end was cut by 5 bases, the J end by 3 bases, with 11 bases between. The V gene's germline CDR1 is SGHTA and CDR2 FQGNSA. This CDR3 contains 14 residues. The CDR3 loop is CASSPGIDYNEQFF. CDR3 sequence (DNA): TGTGCCAGCAGCCCCGGCATCGACTACAATGAGCAGTTCTTC.

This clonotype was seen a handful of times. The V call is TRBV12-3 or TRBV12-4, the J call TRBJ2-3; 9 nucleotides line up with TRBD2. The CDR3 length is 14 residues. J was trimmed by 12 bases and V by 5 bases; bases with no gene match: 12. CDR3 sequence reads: CASSPRRAGGIQYF. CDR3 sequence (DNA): TGTGCCAGCAGTCCCCGGAGAGCGGGAGGCATCCAGTATTTT.

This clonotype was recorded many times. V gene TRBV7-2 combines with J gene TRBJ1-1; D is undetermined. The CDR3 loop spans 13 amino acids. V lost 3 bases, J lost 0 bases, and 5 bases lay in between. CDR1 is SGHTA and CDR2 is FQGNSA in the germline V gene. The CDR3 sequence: CASSFSMNTEAFF. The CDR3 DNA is TGTGCCAGCAGCTTTTCGATGAACACTGAAGCTTTCTTT.

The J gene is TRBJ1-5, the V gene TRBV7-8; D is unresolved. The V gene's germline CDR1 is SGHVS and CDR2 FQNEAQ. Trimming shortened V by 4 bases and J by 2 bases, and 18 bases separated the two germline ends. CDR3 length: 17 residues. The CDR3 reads CASSSPEPGPGNQPQHF. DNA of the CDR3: TGTGCCAGCAGCTCCCCCGAACCCGGGCCAGGCAATCAGCCCCAGCATTTT. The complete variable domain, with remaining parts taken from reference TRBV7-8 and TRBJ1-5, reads GAGVSQSPRYKVAKRGQDVALRCDPISGHVSLFWYQQALGQGPEFLTYFQNEAQLDKSGLPSDRFFAERPEGSVSTLKIQRTQQEDSAVYLCASSSPEPGPGNQPQHFGDGTRLSIL.

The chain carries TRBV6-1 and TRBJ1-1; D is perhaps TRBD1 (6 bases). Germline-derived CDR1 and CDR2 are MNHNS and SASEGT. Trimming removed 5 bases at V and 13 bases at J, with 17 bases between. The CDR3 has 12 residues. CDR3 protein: CASSNKQGPGFF. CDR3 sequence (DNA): TGTGCCAGCAGTAACAAACAGGGCCCTGGTTTCTTT.